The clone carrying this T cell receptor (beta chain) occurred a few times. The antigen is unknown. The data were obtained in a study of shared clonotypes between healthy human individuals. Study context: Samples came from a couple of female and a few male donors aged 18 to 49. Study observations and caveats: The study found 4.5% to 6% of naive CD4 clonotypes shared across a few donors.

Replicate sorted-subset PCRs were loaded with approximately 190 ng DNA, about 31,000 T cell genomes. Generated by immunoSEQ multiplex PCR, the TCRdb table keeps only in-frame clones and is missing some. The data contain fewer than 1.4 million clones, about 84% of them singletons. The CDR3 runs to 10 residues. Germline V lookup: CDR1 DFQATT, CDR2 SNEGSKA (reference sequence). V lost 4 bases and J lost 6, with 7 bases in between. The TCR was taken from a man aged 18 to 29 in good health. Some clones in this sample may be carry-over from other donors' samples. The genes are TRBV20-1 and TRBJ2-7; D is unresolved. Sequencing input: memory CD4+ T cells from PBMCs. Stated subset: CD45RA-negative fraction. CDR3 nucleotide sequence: TGCAGTGCTACCCGGAGCGAGCAGTACTTC. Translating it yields CSATRSEQYF.